This T cell receptor (beta chain) was recorded in a study of shared clonotypes between healthy human individuals. The CDR3 runs to 15 residues. With 0 bases removed from V and 2 bases from J, the gap between germline ends came to 11 bases. Germline CDR1 MNHEY, CDR2 SVGAGI. TCRdb's table, derived via immunoSEQ multiplex PCR, lists solely in-frame clones and lacks some. The table lists about a million clones, about 76% of them singletons. This sequence joins TRBV6-5 and TRBJ2-7, with TRBD2 as a possible D gene (5 bases). Sequencing was done on a sample of memory CD4+ T cells sorted from blood. As for subset: CD45RA-negative fraction. The clonotype was recovered from a man between 18 and 29 years old in good health. As DNA, the CDR3 is TGTGCCAGCAGTTACTCCTCCGGGAAGCCCTACGAGCAGTACTTC. Translated: CASSYSSGKPYEQYF.